This TCR beta chain was documented in a study of T cell clonotyping in hematopoietic cell transplantation. Indicated time point: recipient sample about 28 days before transplant, after cytoreduction. This CDR3 spans 12 amino acids. From germline, CDR1 is SEHNR and CDR2 FQNEAQ (reference sequence). V lost 4 bases to trimming and J lost 6 bases, with 10 bases between them. General observations from the study: Few recipient clonotypes overlapped donors; over 95% were de novo at given depth. Pathologically expanded recipient clonotypes increased progressively from day 30 to day 180 as diversity fell.

The table came from immunoSEQ multiplex PCR; TCRdb's copy has only in-frame clones and leaves some out. Of several thousand clones in the sample, roughly 87% were seen once. Concerning this clone itself: Its antigen is not identified.

V and J are TRBV7-9 and TRBJ2-7, with D perhaps TRBD1 (6 bases). The sequencing here drew on peripheral blood mononuclear cells, taken before stem cell transplant. The receptor's source is a woman aged 60-75 years with acute myeloid leukemia. Some clones in this sample may be carry-over from other donors' samples. The DNA of the CDR3 is TGTGCCAGCAGCTCACAGGGTGGCGAGCAGTACTTC. It is translated as CASSSQGGEQYF.